This T cell receptor (beta chain) appears in the sequencing data of a study of T-cell memory formation after mild COVID-19. Study outcomes and limitations: Clones that shrank (day 15 to 85) were balanced CD4/CD8, whereas later expanders leaned CD4+. SARS-CoV-2 specificity was not confirmed for second-wave clones peaking on day 37. Pre-infection memory harbored some responding clones, suggesting cross-reactive memory joined. Clones which contracted sat mainly in CM and EM if CD4+, and in EMRA if CD8+.

The CDR3 is made up of 14 amino acids. The V and J ends lost 5 bases and 2 bases respectively, with 12 bases between them. Germline assignment: CDR1 SGHRS and CDR2 YFSETQ. This clonotype was counted ten times or more. The antigen is undetermined. In TCRdb, the 5' RACE reads were re-called with MiXCR into one record per CDR3 protein. The top ten hold approximately 21% of the sample, which has 400,000 to 450,000 distinct CDR3 sequences, about a sixth seen once. The sequence derives from a man in his late teens or twenties who had mild COVID-19 (a few samples of this study predate the infection). Cell type and time point are not known. The rearrangement joins TRBV5-1 to TRBJ2-3; D may correspond to TRBD1 or TRBD2 (6 bases each). The sequenced material came from PBMCs or a T cell subset sorted from them (not recorded which). The DNA for the CDR3 is TGCGCCAGCAGGTATCGGGGGCTCACAGATACGCAGTATTTT. Translation gives CASRYRGLTDTQYF.